These 10 T cell receptor beta chains share one sample of origin, sequenced in a study of blood T cell repertoires in COVID-19. Sequencing was performed with immunoSEQ multiplex PCR; in TCRdb, only in-frame clones are kept and a portion is missing. The table records tens of thousands of clones, 80% to 95% of them present only once. The material sequenced was peripheral blood. The receptors derive from an elderly man with acute or convalescent COVID-19.

V usage is TRBV14 and J usage is TRBJ2-4; 14 positions match TRBD2. The CDR3 covers 16 residues. After removal of 2 bases from V and 4 bases from J, the junction contained 1 base not matched to a gene. The germline V gene encodes CDR1 SGHDN and CDR2 FVKESK. CDR3 in DNA: TGTGCCAGCAGCCAACGGACTAGCGGGGGGAAAAACATTCAGTACTTC. Amino acid sequence: CASSQRTSGGKNIQYF. Using reference TRBV14 and TRBJ2-4 for the parts outside the CDR3, the full variable domain is EAGVTQFPSHSVIEKGQTVTLRCDPISGHDNLYWYRRVMGKEIKFLLHFVKESKQDESGMPNNRFLAERTGGTYSTLKVQPAELEDSGVYFCASSQRTSGGKNIQYFGAGTRLSVL.

The gene calls are TRBV6-8 and TRBJ2-7; 9 bases map to TRBD2. CDR3 length: 15 amino acids. J lost 5 bases, V lost 2 bases, and 7 bases had no gene match. The germline CDR1 and CDR2 sequences are MNHGY and SAAAGT. CDR3 DNA sequence: TGTGCCAGCAGTTACCTCCCGGGACTAGCAAACGAGCAGTACTTC. Amino acid sequence: CASSYLPGLANEQYF.

The genes are TRBV19 and TRBJ1-5; 8 bases fit TRBD1. This CDR3 is 16 amino acids long. Per germline, CDR1 LNHDA and CDR2 SQIVND (reference sequence). The J segment lost 7 bases and the V segment lost 4 bases, leaving 12 bases of the junction unmatched. The DNA for the CDR3 is TGTGCCAGTAGTAGCATACGACAGGGGAATAACCAGCCCCAGCATTTT. Amino acids: CASSSIRQGNNQPQHF.

The rearrangement joins TRBV14 to TRBJ2-5; 7 nucleotides align to TRBD2. V was pared by 5 bases and J by 5 bases, with 8 bases of the junction left unmatched. This CDR3 contains 14 residues. From germline, CDR1 is SGHDN and CDR2 FVKESK. The CDR3 is CASSFRTSWETQYF. The CDR3 coding sequence is TGTGCCAGCAGCTTCCGGACTAGTTGGGAGACCCAGTACTTC.

The V call is TRBV11-2, the J call TRBJ2-3; D may be TRBD2 (5 bases). The germline V gene encodes CDR1 SGHAT and CDR2 FQNNGV. V was clipped by 1 base and J by 3 bases, with 11 bases between them. CDR3 length equals 15 residues. This chain's CDR3 is CASSLVSAGTDTQYF. In DNA form, the CDR3 reads TGTGCCAGCAGCTTAGTTAGCGCTGGGACAGATACGCAGTATTTT.

The chain employs TRBV18 and TRBJ1-2; 9 positions match TRBD1. The CDR3 is 15 residues long. CDR1 is KGHSH, CDR2 LQKENI, per germline. V lost 6 bases to trimming and J lost 3 bases; unmatched junction nucleotides: 8. DNA of the CDR3: TGTGCCAGCTCGCCCGGGACAGGGAGAGACTATGGCTACACCTTC. Translation: CASSPGTGRDYGYTF. Filled out from reference TRBV18 and TRBJ1-2, the complete variable domain reads NAGVMQNPRHLVRRRGQEARLRCSPMKGHSHVYWYRQLPEEGLKFMVYLQKENIIDESGMPKERFSAEFPKEGPSILRIQQVVRGDSAAYFCASSPGTGRDYGYTFGSGTRLTVV.

This rearrangement joins TRBV5-1 to TRBJ2-3; 8 positions agree with TRBD2. CDR1 SGHRS and CDR2 YFSETQ come from the germline V gene. The length of the CDR3 is 17 residues. V shed 0 bases and J 2 bases; nucleotides not matched to a gene: 8. The CDR3 loop reads CASSLDGGGLYTDTQYF. The CDR3 DNA is TGCGCCAGCAGCTTGGACGGCGGGGGGCTATACACAGATACGCAGTATTTT.

The chain links TRBV5-1 to TRBJ2-3; D is possibly TRBD2 (5 bases). The length of the CDR3 is 15 residues. CDR1 and CDR2 from the germline V gene are SGHRS and YFSETQ. Trimming cost V 2 bases and J 4 bases, with 14 bases left between them. CDR3 protein: CASSLDGVAADTQYF. The CDR3 DNA follows: TGCGCCAGCAGCTTAGACGGGGTTGCAGCAGATACGCAGTATTTT.

The V and J genes are TRBV27 and TRBJ2-3; the match to TRBD2 covers 11 bases. CDR1 and CDR2 from the germline V gene are MNHEY and SMNVEV (reference sequence). The CDR3 length is 16 residues. Trimming cost V 5 bases and J 3 bases; bases outside gene matches: 7. The CDR3 DNA reads TGTGCCAGCAGTCAACTAGCGGGGGCCCCTACAGATACGCAGTATTTT. Its protein product is CASSQLAGAPTDTQYF.

The genes are TRBV7-9 and TRBJ2-5; 10 bases line up with TRBD2. The V gene's germline CDR1 is SEHNR and CDR2 FQNEAQ (reference sequence). J lost 5 bases, V lost 5 bases, and 8 bases had no gene match. The CDR3 totals 15 residues. CDR3 sequence (DNA): TGTGCCAGCAGCCTGCCGGGACTAGCGACCGAGACCCAGTACTTC. Its translation is CASSLPGLATETQYF.